This TCR beta chain is drawn from a study of OX40 agonist ivuxolimab in advanced cancers. Assay used: immunoSEQ multiplex PCR; TCRdb lists only in-frame clones, some missing. This sample has about 70,000 clones, with roughly three quarters found just once. Germline CDR1 SGHRS, CDR2 YFSETQ. This CDR3 has 14 residues. With 9 bases removed from V and 2 bases from J, the gap between germline ends came to 16 bases. The chain couples TRBV5-1 to TRBJ2-3; D may be TRBD2 (7 bases). This sample comprised CD4+ or CD8+ T cells sorted from blood, obtained in a trial of the OX40 agonist ivuxolimab. This sequence originates from an adult with an advanced solid tumor such as melanoma, head and neck, liver or kidney cancer. CDR3 bases: TGCGCCACCACGCCGGGGGGCATCACAGATACGCAGTATTTT. This gives the protein CATTPGGITDTQYF.